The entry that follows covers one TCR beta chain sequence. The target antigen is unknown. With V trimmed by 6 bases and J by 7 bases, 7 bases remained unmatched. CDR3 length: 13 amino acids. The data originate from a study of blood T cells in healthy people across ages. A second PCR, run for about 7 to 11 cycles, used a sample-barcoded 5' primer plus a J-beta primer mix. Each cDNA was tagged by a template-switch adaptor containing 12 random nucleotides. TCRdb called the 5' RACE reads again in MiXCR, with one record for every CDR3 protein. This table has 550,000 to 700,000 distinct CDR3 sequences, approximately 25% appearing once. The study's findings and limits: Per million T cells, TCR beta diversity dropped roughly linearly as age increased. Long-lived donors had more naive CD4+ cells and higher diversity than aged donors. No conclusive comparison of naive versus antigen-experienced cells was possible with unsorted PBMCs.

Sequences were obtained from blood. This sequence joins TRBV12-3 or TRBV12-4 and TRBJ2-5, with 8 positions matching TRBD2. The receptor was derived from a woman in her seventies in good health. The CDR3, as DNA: TGTGCCAGCAGCGAAGCGGGGGCGGGGACCCAGTACTTC. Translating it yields CASSEAGAGTQYF.